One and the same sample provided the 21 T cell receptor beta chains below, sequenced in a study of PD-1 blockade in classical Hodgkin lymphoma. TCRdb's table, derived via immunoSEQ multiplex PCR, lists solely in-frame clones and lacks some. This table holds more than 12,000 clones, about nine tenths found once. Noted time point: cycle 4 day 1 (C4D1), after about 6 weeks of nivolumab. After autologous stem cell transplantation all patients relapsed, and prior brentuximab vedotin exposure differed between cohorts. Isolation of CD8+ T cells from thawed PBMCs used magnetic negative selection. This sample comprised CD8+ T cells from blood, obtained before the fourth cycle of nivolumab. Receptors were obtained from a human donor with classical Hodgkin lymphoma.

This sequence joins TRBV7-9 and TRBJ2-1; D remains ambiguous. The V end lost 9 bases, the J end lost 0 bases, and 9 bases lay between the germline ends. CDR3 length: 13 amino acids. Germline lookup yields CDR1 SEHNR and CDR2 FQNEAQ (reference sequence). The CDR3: CASHISSYNEQFF. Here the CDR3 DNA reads TGTGCCAGTCATATCAGCTCCTACAATGAGCAGTTCTTC.

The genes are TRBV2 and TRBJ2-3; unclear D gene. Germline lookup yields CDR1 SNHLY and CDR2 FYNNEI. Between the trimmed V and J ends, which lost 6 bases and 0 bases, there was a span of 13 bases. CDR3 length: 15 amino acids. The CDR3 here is CASSDTLDSTDTQYF. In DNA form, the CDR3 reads TGTGCCAGCAGCGACACCCTAGACAGCACAGATACGCAGTATTTT.

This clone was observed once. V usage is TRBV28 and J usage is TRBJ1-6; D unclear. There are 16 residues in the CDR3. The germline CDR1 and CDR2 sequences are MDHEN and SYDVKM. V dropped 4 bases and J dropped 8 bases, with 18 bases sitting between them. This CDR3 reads CASSSAREPNYSPLHF. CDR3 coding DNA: TGTGCCAGCAGTTCAGCCCGGGAGCCAAATTATTCACCCCTCCACTTT.

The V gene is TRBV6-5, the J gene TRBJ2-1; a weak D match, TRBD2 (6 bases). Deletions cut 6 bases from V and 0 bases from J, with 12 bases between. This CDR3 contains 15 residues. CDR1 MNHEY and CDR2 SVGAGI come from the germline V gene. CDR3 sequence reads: CASSAWDSSYNEQFF. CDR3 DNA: TGTGCCAGCAGCGCTTGGGACTCCTCCTACAATGAGCAGTTCTTC.

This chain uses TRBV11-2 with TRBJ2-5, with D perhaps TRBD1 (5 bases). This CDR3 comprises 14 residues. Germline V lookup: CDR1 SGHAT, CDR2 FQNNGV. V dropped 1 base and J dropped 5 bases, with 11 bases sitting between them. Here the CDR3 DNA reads TGTGCCAGCAGCTTAGGACAGATCTACGAGACCCAGTACTTC. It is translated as CASSLGQIYETQYF. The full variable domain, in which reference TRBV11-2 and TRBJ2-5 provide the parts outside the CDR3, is EAGVAQSPRYKIIEKRQSVAFWCNPISGHATLYWYQQILGQGPKLLIQFQNNGVVDDSQLPKDRFSAERLKGVDSTLKIQPAKLEDSAVYLCASSLGQIYETQYFGPGTRLLVL.

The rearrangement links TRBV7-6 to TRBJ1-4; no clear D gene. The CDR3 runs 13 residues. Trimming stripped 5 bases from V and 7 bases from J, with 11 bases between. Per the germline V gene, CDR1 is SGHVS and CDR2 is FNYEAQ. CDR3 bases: TGTGCCAGCAGCCCTACGTGGGGTGAAAAACTGTTTTTT. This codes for CASSPTWGEKLFF. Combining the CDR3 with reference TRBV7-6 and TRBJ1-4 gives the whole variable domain GAGVSQSPRYKVTKRGQDVALRCDPISGHVSLYWYRQALGQGPEFLTYFNYEAQQDKSGLPNDRFSAERPEGSISTLTIQRTEQRDSAMYRCASSPTWGEKLFFGSGTQLSVL.

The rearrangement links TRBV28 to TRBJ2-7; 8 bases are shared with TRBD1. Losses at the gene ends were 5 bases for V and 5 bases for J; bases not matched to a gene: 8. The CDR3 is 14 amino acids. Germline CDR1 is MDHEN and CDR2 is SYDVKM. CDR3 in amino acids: CASSLGQGWDEQYF. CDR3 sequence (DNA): TGTGCCAGCAGTCTCGGACAGGGTTGGGACGAGCAGTACTTC.

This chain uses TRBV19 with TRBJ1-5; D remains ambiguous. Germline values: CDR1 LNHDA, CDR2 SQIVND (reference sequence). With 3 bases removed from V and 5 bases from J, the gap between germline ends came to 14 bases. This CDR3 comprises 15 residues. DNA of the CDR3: TGTGCCAGTAGTATTTTGGCAGGCTCGCATCAGCCCCAGCATTTT. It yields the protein CASSILAGSHQPQHF.

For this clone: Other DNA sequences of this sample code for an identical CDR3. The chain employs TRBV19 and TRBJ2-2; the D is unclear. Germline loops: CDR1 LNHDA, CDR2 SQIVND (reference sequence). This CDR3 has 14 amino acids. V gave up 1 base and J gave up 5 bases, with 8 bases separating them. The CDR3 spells CASSIGGVTGELFF. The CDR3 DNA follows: TGTGCCAGTAGTATAGGTGGGGTTACCGGGGAGCTGTTTTTT.

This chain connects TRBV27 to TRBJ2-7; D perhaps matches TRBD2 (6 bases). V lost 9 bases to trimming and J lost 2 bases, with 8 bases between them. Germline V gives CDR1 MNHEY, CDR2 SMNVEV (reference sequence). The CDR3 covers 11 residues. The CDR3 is CASAGPYEQYF. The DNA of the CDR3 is TGTGCCAGTGCGGGACCCTACGAGCAGTACTTC.

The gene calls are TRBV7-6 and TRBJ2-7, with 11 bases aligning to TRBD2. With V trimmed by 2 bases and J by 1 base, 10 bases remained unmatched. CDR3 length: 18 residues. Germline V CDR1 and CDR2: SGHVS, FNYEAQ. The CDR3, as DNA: TGTGCCAGCAGCTTAAGGACACCGACTAGCGGGACTTCCTACGAGCAGTACTTC. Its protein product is CASSLRTPTSGTSYEQYF.

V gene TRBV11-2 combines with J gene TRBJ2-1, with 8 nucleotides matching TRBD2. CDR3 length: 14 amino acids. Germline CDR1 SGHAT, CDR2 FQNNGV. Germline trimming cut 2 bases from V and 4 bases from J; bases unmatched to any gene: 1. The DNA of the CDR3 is TGTGCCAGCAGCTTACCGGGGGGGTACAATGAGCAGTTCTTC. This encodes CASSLPGGYNEQFF.

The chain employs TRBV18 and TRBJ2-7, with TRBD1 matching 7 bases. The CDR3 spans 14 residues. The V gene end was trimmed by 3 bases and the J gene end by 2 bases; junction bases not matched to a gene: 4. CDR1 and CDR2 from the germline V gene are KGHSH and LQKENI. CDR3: CASSPEQGTYEQYF. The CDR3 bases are TGTGCCAGCTCACCCGAACAGGGGACCTACGAGCAGTACTTC.

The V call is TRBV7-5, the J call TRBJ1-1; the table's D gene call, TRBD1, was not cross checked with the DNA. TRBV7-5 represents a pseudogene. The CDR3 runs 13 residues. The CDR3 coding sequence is TGTGCCAGAAGGCATGACAGGGGGACTGAAGCTTTCTTT. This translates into CARRHDRGTEAFF.

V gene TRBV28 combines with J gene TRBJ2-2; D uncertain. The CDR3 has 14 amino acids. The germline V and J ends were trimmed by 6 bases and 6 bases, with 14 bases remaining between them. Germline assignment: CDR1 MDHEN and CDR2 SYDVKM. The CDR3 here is CASSLRGVPGELFF. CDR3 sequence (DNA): TGTGCCAGCAGCCTCCGCGGAGTCCCCGGGGAGCTGTTTTTT.

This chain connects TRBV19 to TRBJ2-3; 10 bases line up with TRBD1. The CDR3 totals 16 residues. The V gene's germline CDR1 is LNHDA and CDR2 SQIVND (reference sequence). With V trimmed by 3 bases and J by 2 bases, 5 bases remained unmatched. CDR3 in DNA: TGTGCCAGTAGTATCCCGGACAGGGGGGTCACAGATACGCAGTATTTT. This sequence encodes CASSIPDRGVTDTQYF.

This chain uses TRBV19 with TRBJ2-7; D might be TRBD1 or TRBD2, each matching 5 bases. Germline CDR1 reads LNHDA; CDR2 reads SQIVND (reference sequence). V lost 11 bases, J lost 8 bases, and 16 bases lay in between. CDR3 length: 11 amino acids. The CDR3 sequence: CASQEGFKQYF. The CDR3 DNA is TGTGCCTCTCAAGAGGGGTTCAAGCAGTACTTC.

The CDR3 DNA follows: TGTGCCACCAGCAGACCCAGTGGGGGCTCGTACGAGCAGTACTTC. This translates into CATSRPSGGSYEQYF. This chain joins TRBV15 and TRBJ2-7, with D possibly being TRBD1 (6 bases). The V end lost 2 bases, the J end lost 4 bases, and 15 bases lay between the germline ends. Germline V CDR1 and CDR2: LNHNV, YYDKDF (reference sequence). The CDR3 runs to 15 residues.

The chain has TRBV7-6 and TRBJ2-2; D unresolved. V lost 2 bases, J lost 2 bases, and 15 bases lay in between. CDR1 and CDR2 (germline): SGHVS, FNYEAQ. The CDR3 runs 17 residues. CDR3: CASSLLIETINTGELFF. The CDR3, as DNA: TGTGCCAGCAGCTTACTGATAGAGACCATAAACACCGGGGAGCTGTTTTTT. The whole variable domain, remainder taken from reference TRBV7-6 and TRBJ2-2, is GAGVSQSPRYKVTKRGQDVALRCDPISGHVSLYWYRQALGQGPEFLTYFNYEAQQDKSGLPNDRFSAERPEGSISTLTIQRTEQRDSAMYRCASSLLIETINTGELFFGEGSRLTVL.

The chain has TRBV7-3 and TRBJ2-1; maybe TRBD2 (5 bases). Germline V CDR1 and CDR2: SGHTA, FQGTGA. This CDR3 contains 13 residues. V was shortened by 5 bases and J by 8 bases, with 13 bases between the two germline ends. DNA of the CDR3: TGTGCCAGCAGCGGCCTAGTGGAGGATGAGCAGTTCTTC. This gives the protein CASSGLVEDEQFF.

The CDR3 nucleotides are TGTGCCATCAGTGAGGGGGTGAACCAAGAGACCCAGTACTTC. Amino acids: CAISEGVNQETQYF. This sequence joins TRBV10-3 and TRBJ2-5; D is unclear. CDR1 and CDR2 (germline): ENHRY, SYGVKD. The germline V and J ends were trimmed by 2 bases and 0 bases, with 7 bases remaining between them. This CDR3 has 14 amino acids.